This T cell receptor beta chain was recovered during a study of T cells in Graves' hyperthyroidism and ophthalmopathy. Amplification targeted TCR beta CDR3 regions from RNA transcripts. Initially, a first-round RT-PCR of the TCR CDR3 employed the HTBI primer set. TCRdb analysed the multiplex PCR reads with MiXCR anew, one entry per CDR3 protein. Of 240,000 or so distinct CDR3 sequences listed, about 16% are singletons. This clonotype was seen more than once but under ten times. The sample was blood. This clonotype was obtained from a young woman with Graves' ophthalmopathy.

This chain's CDR3 is CASSLASVVSYEQYF. CDR3 DNA sequence: TGTGCCAGCAGCTTAGCGAGCGTGGTAAGCTACGAGCAGTACTTC. The genes are TRBV11-2 and TRBJ2-7, with D unclear. Between the trimmed V and J ends, which lost 1 base and 3 bases, there was a span of 13 bases. Germline V gives CDR1 SGHAT, CDR2 FQNNGV. The CDR3 length is 15 residues.